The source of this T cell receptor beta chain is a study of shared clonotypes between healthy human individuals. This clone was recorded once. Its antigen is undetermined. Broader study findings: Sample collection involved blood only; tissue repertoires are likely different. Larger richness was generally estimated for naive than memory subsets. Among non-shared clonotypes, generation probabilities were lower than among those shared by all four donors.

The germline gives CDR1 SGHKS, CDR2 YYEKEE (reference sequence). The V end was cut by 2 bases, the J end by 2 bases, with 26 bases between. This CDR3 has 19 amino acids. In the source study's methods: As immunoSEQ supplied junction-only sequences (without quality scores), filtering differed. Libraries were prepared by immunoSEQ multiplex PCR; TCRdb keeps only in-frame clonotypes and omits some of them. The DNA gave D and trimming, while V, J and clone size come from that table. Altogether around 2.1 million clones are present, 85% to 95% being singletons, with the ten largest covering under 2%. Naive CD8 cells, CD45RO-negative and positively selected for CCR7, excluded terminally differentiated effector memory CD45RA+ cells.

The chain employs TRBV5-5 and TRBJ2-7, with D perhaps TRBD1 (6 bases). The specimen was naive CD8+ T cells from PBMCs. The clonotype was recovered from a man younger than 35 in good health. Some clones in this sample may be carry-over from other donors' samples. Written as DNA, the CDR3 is TGTGCCAGCAGCTTCGGGTTAACAGGGTACCCCGGGTCGGCCTACGAGCAGTACTTC. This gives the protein CASSFGLTGYPGSAYEQYF.